The following is a T cell receptor beta chain sequence with its context. This sample was included in a study of T cell responses to AZD1222 COVID-19 vaccine. Some clones are missing from TCRdb's copy, which holds only in-frame ones; the method was immunoSEQ multiplex PCR. Of 140,000 to 150,000 clones listed, about 92% were seen once; the top ten hold 1.9%. Material: peripheral blood, obtained on day 0 of AZD1222 vaccination. This clonotype originated in an adult in good health.

CDR3 amino acids: CASSWKGKEPLHF. As DNA, the CDR3 is TGTGCCAGCAGCTGGAAGGGAAAAGAACCCCTCCACTTT. The chain employs TRBV5-4 and TRBJ1-6, with no clear D. The germline V gene encodes CDR1 SGHNT and CDR2 YYREEE (reference sequence). CDR3 length: 13 residues. Trimming removed 3 bases from V and 12 bases from J, with 13 bases in between.